These T cell receptor beta chains were read from a single sample in a study of blood T cell repertoires in COVID-19. Sequencing was performed with immunoSEQ multiplex PCR; in TCRdb, only in-frame clones are kept and a portion is missing. The sample includes 30,000 to 35,000 clones, 83% seen only once; the top ten take approximately 4%. Sequencing was performed on peripheral blood. Source of these receptors: a man in his fifties with acute or convalescent COVID-19. Both conserved end residues are part of each CDR3. The order of the fields is clone size, V gene, J gene, D gene, CDR3 protein, CDR3 DNA. The D gene is left open where the match is weak. A clone size is listed for some rows: how often the clone was seen (once, few, many), or a class if it is expanded.

few	TRBV6-5	TRBJ2-6	TRBD1	CASGTGGANVLTF	TGTGCCAGCGGGACAGGTGGGGCCAACGTCCTGACTTTC
few	TRBV10-1	TRBJ2-1	TRBD2	CASGTSYNEQFF	TGCGCCAGCGGGACTAGCTACAATGAGCAGTTCTTC
.	TRBV11-2	TRBJ1-2	TRBD1	CASSPGTGFGYTF	TGTGCCAGCAGCCCCGGGACAGGGTTTGGCTACACCTTC
.	TRBV7-9	TRBJ1-2	TRBD1	CASSFQTGGRGYTF	TGTGCCAGCAGCTTCCAGACAGGGGGCAGGGGCTACACCTTC
.	TRBV12-2	TRBJ1-1	.	CASRLATANTEAFF	TGTGCAAGTCGCTTAGCGACAGCGAACACTGAAGCTTTCTTT
few	TRBV5-1	TRBJ2-7	TRBD1	CASRLTGQHPYEQYF	TGCGCCAGCAGACTAACGGGACAGCACCCCTACGAGCAGTACTTC
.	TRBV5-1	TRBJ1-6	.	CASSYDGQQYSPLHF	TGCGCCAGCAGCTATGATGGACAGCAGTATTCACCCCTCCACTTT
once	TRBV6-5	TRBJ1-6	TRBD1	CASSRTGRSSPLHF	TGTGCCAGCAGTCGGACAGGGCGGTCTTCACCCCTCCACTTT
.	TRBV27	TRBJ2-5	.	CASSFAGTYQETQYF	TGTGCCAGCAGTTTCGCCGGGACTTACCAAGAGACCCAGTACTTC
.	TRBV11-2	TRBJ2-2	.	CASSLAGSRTIGELFF	TGTGCCAGCAGCTTAGCCGGGTCCAGGACTATCGGGGAGCTGTTTTTT
.	TRBV18	TRBJ1-6	TRBD1	CASSRDSNNSPLHF	TGTGCCAGCTCACGGGACAGCAATAATTCACCCCTCCACTTT
.	TRBV11-2	TRBJ2-1	.	CASSSISGRNEQFF	TGTGCCAGCAGCTCAATTAGCGGACGGAATGAGCAGTTCTTC
.	TRBV11-2	TRBJ1-2	.	CASSLEHHVSYGYTF	TGTGCCAGCAGCTTAGAACATCACGTAAGCTATGGCTACACCTTC
.	TRBV6-6	TRBJ2-7	.	CASSYSDSFYEQYF	TGTGCCAGCAGTTACTCGGACAGCTTTTACGAGCAGTACTTC
.	TRBV9	TRBJ2-1	TRBD2	CASSFSGTAGNEQFF	TGTGCCAGCAGTTTTAGCGGGACCGCGGGCAATGAGCAGTTCTTC
.	TRBV28	TRBJ1-6	.	CASSLSTGYSNSPLHF	TGTGCCAGCAGTTTGAGTACAGGTTATAGCAATTCACCCCTCCACTTT
.	TRBV19	TRBJ1-2	TRBD1	CASSIGQASAFYTF	TGTGCCAGTAGTATCGGACAGGCATCCGCTTTCTACACCTTC
.	TRBV7-8	TRBJ1-1	.	CASSSKTGLNTEAFF	TGTGCCAGCAGCTCGAAGACAGGACTGAACACTGAAGCTTTCTTT
.	TRBV23-1	TRBJ2-7	TRBD2	CASSQSSFGTSGTVQYF	TGCGCCAGCAGTCAATCGAGTTTCGGGACTAGCGGGACTGTGCAGTACTTC
.	TRBV7-8	TRBJ1-6	TRBD1	CASSSTATGAHSPLHF	TGTGCCAGCAGCTCCACAGCGACAGGGGCTCACTCACCCCTCCACTTT
once	TRBV5-4	TRBJ2-3	TRBD1	CASTTGQTTDTQYF	TGTGCCAGCACCACGGGACAGACCACAGATACGCAGTATTTT
.	TRBV6-6	TRBJ1-1	.	CASSYGGEGTEAFF	TGTGCCAGCAGTTACGGGGGGGAAGGCACTGAAGCTTTCTTT
.	TRBV10-3	TRBJ2-1	TRBD2	CAIRGVAGGTYNEQFF	TGTGCCATCAGGGGGGTAGCGGGAGGAACCTACAATGAGCAGTTCTTC
once	TRBV5-6	TRBJ1-1	TRBD1	CASRAGGTEAFF	TGTGCCAGCAGGGCAGGGGGCACTGAAGCTTTCTTT
once	TRBV19	TRBJ1-1	.	CASSIQGGDTEAFF	TGTGCCAGTAGTATCCAGGGAGGAGATACTGAAGCTTTCTTT
.	TRBV7-9	TRBJ2-5	TRBD2	CASSLDGGYQETQYF	TGTGCCAGCAGCTTAGACGGGGGGTACCAAGAGACCCAGTACTTC
.	TRBV19	TRBJ1-5	TRBD1	CASRRQGGSNQPQHF	TGTGCCAGTCGAAGACAGGGGGGCAGCAATCAGCCCCAGCATTTT
.	TRBV7-8	TRBJ1-1	.	CASSPEGFGGSTEAFF	TGTGCCAGCAGCCCAGAGGGGTTTGGGGGGAGCACTGAAGCTTTCTTT
.	TRBV14	TRBJ1-1	.	CASSPRWPSEAFF	TGTGCCAGCAGCCCCCGTTGGCCCAGTGAAGCTTTCTTT
.	TRBV7-2	TRBJ2-7	TRBD1	CASSLGGQGAYEQYF	TGTGCCAGCAGCTTAGGGGGACAGGGGGCCTACGAGCAGTACTTC
few	TRBV4-1	TRBJ2-2	.	CASSQSQRLAETGELFF	TGCGCCAGCAGCCAGTCCCAGCGGCTAGCAGAGACCGGGGAGCTGTTTTTT